A selection of T cell receptor beta chains follows, all from one sample in a study of blood T cells in healthy people across ages. TCRdb re-called the 5' RACE reads with MiXCR, one entry per CDR3 protein. The sample shows over 450,000 distinct CDR3 sequences, approximately 25% of them seen only once. In addition, the sample was reused for a study of T cells of mothers and their children.

Sequences were obtained from blood. The receptors were gathered from a boy aged 5 to 17 in good health. CDR3s include the opening cysteine and the closing phenylalanine or tryptophan. D genes are given only for firm matches. Rows may omit the clone size; those that give it use once, few, many or a size class.

CDR3 length	J gene	clone size	V gene	D gene	CDR3 protein	CDR3 DNA
14	TRBJ2-2	-	TRBV14	-	CASSPIQGDRELFF	TGTGCCAGCAGCCCCATCCAGGGTGACAGGGAGCTGTTTTTT
15	TRBJ2-1	-	TRBV14	TRBD1	CASSRWDRAYNEQFF	TGTGCCAGCAGCCGTTGGGACAGGGCGTACAATGAGCAGTTCTTC
14	TRBJ1-1	-	TRBV19	-	CASSIGGLNTEAFF	TGTGCCAGTAGTATTGGGGGCTTGAACACTGAAGCTTTCTTT
16	TRBJ2-5	many	TRBV7-9	-	CASSSRTDDYQETQYF	TGTGCCAGCAGCTCCCGGACGGACGACTACCAAGAGACCCAGTACTTC
14	TRBJ1-6	few	TRBV7-9	-	CASRSGAPDSPLHF	TGTGCCAGCAGGTCAGGGGCTCCGGATTCACCCCTCCACTTT
14	TRBJ1-4	few	TRBV20-1	-	CSAPGGQYNEKLFF	TGCAGTGCTCCGGGTGGACAGTATAATGAAAAACTGTTTTTT
16	TRBJ2-5	-	TRBV27	-	CASSPTFRGAGETQYF	TGTGCCAGCAGTCCCACCTTCAGGGGGGCGGGGGAGACCCAGTACTTC
16	TRBJ2-1	-	TRBV4-3	TRBD2	CASRAGTSGAYNEQFF	TGCGCCAGCAGGGCCGGGACTAGCGGTGCCTACAATGAGCAGTTCTTC
15	TRBJ2-5	-	TRBV11-2	TRBD2	CASSSGLAAGRTQYF	TGTGCCAGCAGCTCAGGACTAGCGGCCGGTCGGACCCAGTACTTC
13	TRBJ1-1	-	TRBV28	-	CASRTTVVTEAFF	TGTGCCAGCAGAACGACAGTCGTCACTGAAGCTTTCTTT
16	TRBJ2-1	-	TRBV27	TRBD2	CASSVTIAGGYNEQFF	TGTGCCAGCAGCGTCACAATAGCGGGGGGTTACAATGAGCAGTTCTTC
17	TRBJ1-2	-	TRBV20-1	TRBD1	CSARDRAGQGSNYGYTF	TGCAGTGCTAGAGATCGGGCGGGACAGGGATCTAACTATGGCTACACCTTC
12	TRBJ2-5	-	TRBV7-2	-	CASSLYGGTQYF	TGTGCCAGCAGCTTATATGGAGGGACCCAGTACTTC
15	TRBJ2-3	-	TRBV5-1	TRBD1	CASSSPGQSTDTQYF	TGCGCCAGCAGCTCGCCGGGACAGAGCACAGATACGCAGTATTTT
15	TRBJ2-1	few	TRBV4-3	-	CASGQGGAPNNEQFF	TGCGCCAGCGGCCAGGGGGGCGCCCCTAACAATGAGCAGTTCTTC
18	TRBJ2-5	-	TRBV5-1	TRBD2	CASSPGTSGGLFQETQYF	TGCGCCAGCAGCCCAGGGACTAGCGGGGGACTTTTCCAAGAGACCCAGTACTTC
16	TRBJ1-1	few	TRBV6-5	TRBD1	CASSYSGQGVNTEAFF	TGTGCCAGCAGTTACTCCGGACAGGGGGTGAACACTGAAGCTTTCTTT
16	TRBJ2-1	-	TRBV11-2	TRBD2	CASSPTSGTFYNEQFF	TGTGCCAGCAGCCCGACTAGCGGGACATTCTACAATGAGCAGTTCTTC
13	TRBJ2-1	-	TRBV7-6	-	CASSLRRLNEQFF	TGTGCCAGCAGCCTGAGGAGGCTCAATGAGCAGTTCTTC
15	TRBJ2-7	few	TRBV5-5	TRBD1	CASSGGQGLSYEQYF	TGTGCCAGCAGCGGAGGACAGGGATTATCCTACGAGCAGTACTTC
17	TRBJ2-3	few	TRBV4-1	-	CASSQDRQTSSTDTQYF	TGCGCCAGCAGCCAAGATAGACAGACCTCTAGCACAGATACGCAGTATTTT
19	TRBJ1-4	few	TRBV28	-	CASSLGRQYREVANEKLFF	TGTGCCAGCAGTTTGGGTCGACAGTATCGGGAGGTGGCTAATGAAAAACTGTTTTTT
13	TRBJ2-4	many	TRBV5-1	-	CASSFGPGNIQYF	TGCGCCAGCAGCTTCGGTCCGGGAAACATTCAGTACTTC
13	TRBJ2-5	-	TRBV18	-	CASSPWSQETQYF	TGTGCCAGCTCACCTTGGTCCCAAGAGACCCAGTACTTC
17	TRBJ2-1	-	TRBV9	TRBD1	CASSVEGGQGASNEQFF	TGTGCCAGCAGCGTAGAAGGGGGACAGGGGGCTTCTAATGAGCAGTTCTTC
12	TRBJ1-2	few	TRBV29-1	-	CSSKEDNYGYTF	TGCAGCTCAAAGGAGGATAACTATGGCTACACCTTC
15	TRBJ2-5	-	TRBV9	TRBD2	CASSVLAGGQETQYF	TGTGCCAGCAGCGTCCTAGCGGGGGGCCAAGAGACCCAGTACTTC
14	TRBJ2-1	-	TRBV20-1	-	CSARGYNTNNEQFF	TGCAGTGCTAGAGGCTACAACACCAACAATGAGCAGTTCTTC
15	TRBJ1-3	few	TRBV11-2	TRBD1	CASSLPGGGGNTIYF	TGTGCCAGCAGCTTACCAGGGGGTGGCGGAAACACCATATATTTT
16	TRBJ1-2	-	TRBV21-1	-	CASRGVTGHGMDGYTF	TGTGCCAGCAGGGGAGTCACAGGGCACGGGATGGATGGCTACACCTTC
15	TRBJ1-5	-	TRBV2	-	CASKEGRGSNQPQHF	TGTGCCTCGAAAGAGGGAAGGGGAAGCAATCAGCCCCAGCATTTT
14	TRBJ1-1	few	TRBV27	TRBD1	CASSFRDRETEAFF	TGTGCCAGCAGTTTCCGGGACAGGGAGACTGAAGCTTTCTTT
12	TRBJ1-2	-	TRBV29-1	-	CSAYGTYYGYTF	TGCAGCGCGTACGGGACATACTATGGCTACACCTTC
17	TRBJ2-7	few	TRBV20-1	TRBD2	CSARRRTSGSEYYEQYF	TGCAGTGCTAGGCGCCGGACTAGCGGGAGCGAGTACTACGAGCAGTACTTC
13	TRBJ2-7	-	TRBV12-3/TRBV12-4	TRBD2	CASRLAATYEQYF	TGTGCCAGCCGACTAGCGGCAACCTACGAGCAGTACTTC
13	TRBJ2-7	few	TRBV28	-	CASVEDPTYEQYF	TGTGCCAGCGTGGAAGACCCCACCTACGAGCAGTACTTC
13	TRBJ2-5	few	TRBV29-1	-	CSVRQVLQETQYF	TGCAGCGTTCGACAGGTACTCCAAGAGACCCAGTACTTC
16	TRBJ2-4	few	TRBV10-3	-	CAISDTGFVAKNIQYF	TGTGCCATCAGTGATACAGGATTTGTCGCCAAAAACATTCAGTACTTC
16	TRBJ1-3	few	TRBV5-6	-	CASSLLGQSSGNTIYF	TGTGCCAGCAGCTTGTTGGGGCAGAGCTCTGGAAACACCATATATTTT
16	TRBJ2-7	-	TRBV28	TRBD1	CASSVDRANFQYEQYF	TGTGCCAGCAGTGTAGACAGGGCAAATTTTCAGTACGAGCAGTACTTC
15	TRBJ1-3	-	TRBV20-1	TRBD1	CSASQGALSGNTIYF	TGCAGTGCTAGTCAGGGGGCCTTATCTGGAAACACCATATATTTT
14	TRBJ2-5	-	TRBV13	-	CASSFSFSQETQYF	TGTGCCAGCAGCTTTTCGTTCAGCCAGGAGACCCAGTACTTC
15	TRBJ1-2	-	TRBV2	-	CASSGRRSGYYGYTF	TGTGCCAGCAGTGGACGGAGATCGGGTTACTATGGCTACACCTTC
18	TRBJ2-2	-	TRBV12-5	TRBD2	CASGSLAGGPSNTGELFF	TGTGCTAGTGGTTCTCTAGCGGGAGGGCCCTCGAACACCGGGGAGCTGTTTTTT
13	TRBJ1-1	few	TRBV19	-	CASRRGWGTEAFF	TGTGCCAGTAGAAGGGGCTGGGGCACTGAAGCTTTCTTT